This T cell receptor (beta chain) was captured in a study of identical twins. Findings of the study overall: Sequences that were out-of-frame, alpha and twin-shared displayed an excess of low generation probability.

The CDR3 covers 12 residues. J lost 3 bases, V lost 8 bases, and 3 bases had no gene match. Germline CDR1 and CDR2: MDHEN and SYDVKM. One entry per CDR3 protein, called by TCRdb with MiXCR from the 5' RACE reads. Of just over 450,000 distinct CDR3 sequences in the sample, more than 13% were seen once. For this clonotype: Its antigen is as yet unknown.

The same sample was also used in a study of yellow fever vaccine responses in identical twins.

The chain is built from TRBV28 and TRBJ1-2; TRBD1 aligns across 7 bases. The specimen was CD4+ T cells sorted from blood. This clonotype was obtained from a young woman in good health. CDR3 coding DNA: TGTGCCAGCTTTCAGGGGGACTATGGCTACACCTTC. Protein: CASFQGDYGYTF.